The 8 T cell receptor beta chains reported below all come from one sample, sequenced in a study of vaccination and CD4 T cells after COVID-19. Sequencing of DNA taken from cultured CD4+ T cells relied on the Oncomine TCR Beta short-read assay. TCRdb called the PCR reads again in MiXCR, with one record for every CDR3 protein. The sample consists of just over 4,000 distinct CDR3 sequences, less than 20% of them appearing once. Regarding treatment: approximately nine-day PBMC culture with coronavirus spike peptide pools or control peptides (ViraFEST assay). Their antigens are not known. Sequenced material: CD4+ T cells from blood, cultured in vitro. Source of these receptors: a human donor who had recovered from COVID-19.

The chain uses TRBV3-1 and TRBJ1-2, with D perhaps matching TRBD1 (6 bases). The germline V gene encodes CDR1 LGHDT and CDR2 YNNKEL (reference sequence). Trimming left V 3 bases short and J 5 bases short, with 16 bases between. CDR3 length: 15 residues. Here the CDR3 DNA reads TGTGCCAGCAGCCAGGGGGCCTCGGGTGCTTATGGCTACACCTTC. Translating gives CASSQGASGAYGYTF.

This clonotype was seen a handful of times. This rearrangement joins TRBV2 to TRBJ2-7; D ambiguous. The V end lost 0 bases, the J end lost 9 bases, and 12 bases lay between the germline ends. This CDR3 contains 13 residues. Germline values: CDR1 SNHLY, CDR2 FYNNEI. The DNA of the CDR3 is TGTGCCAGCAGTGAAGCGCATAGGTTATGGCAGTACTTC. Encoded protein: CASSEAHRLWQYF.

This chain links TRBV6-1 with TRBJ1-5; possible D gene TRBD1, 5 bases. CDR1 and CDR2 (germline): MNHNS, SASEGT. The ends were cut back, 1 base at V and 4 bases at J, with 5 bases in the middle. This CDR3 contains 13 residues. The CDR3 region is CASSEGGNQPQHF. In DNA, the CDR3 is TGTGCCAGCAGTGAAGGGGGGAATCAGCCCCAGCATTTT.

This clonotype has just a few counts. The chain has TRBV7-3 and TRBJ1-5, with D unresolved. There are 13 residues in the CDR3. V lost 1 base, J lost 6 bases, and 7 bases lay in between. Germline loops: CDR1 SGHTA, CDR2 FQGTGA. The CDR3 protein is CASSLNLGQPQHF. CDR3 in DNA: TGTGCCAGCAGCTTAAATCTAGGTCAGCCCCAGCATTTT.

This clonotype was seen more than once but under ten times. V gene TRBV7-6 combines with J gene TRBJ2-3; D might be TRBD1 (6 bases). V was clipped by 0 bases and J by 6 bases, with 7 bases between them. This CDR3 comprises 13 residues. Germline CDR1 SGHVS, CDR2 FNYEAQ. Here the CDR3 DNA reads TGTGCCAGCAGCTTAGCGGGGGCGGATACGCAGTATTTT. Translation gives CASSLAGADTQYF.

J is TRBJ1-5 and V is TRBV5-4, with D perhaps TRBD1 (5 bases). The CDR3 sequence is 13 residues long. The germline V and J ends were trimmed by 5 bases and 8 bases, with 14 bases remaining between them. Per the germline V gene, CDR1 is SGHNT and CDR2 is YYREEE (reference sequence). CDR3 nucleotides: TGTGCCAGCAGTGTCGCAGGAGGGGAGCCCCAGCATTTT. It codes for CASSVAGGEPQHF.

This clonotype was counted a few times. The rearrangement links TRBV5-6 to TRBJ1-1; D unclear. The CDR3 consists of 14 residues. V lost 5 bases, J lost 0 bases, and 11 bases lay in between. Germline V gene sequence: CDR1 SGHDT, CDR2 YYEEEE. This CDR3 is CASRSFTLNTEAFF. In DNA form, the CDR3 reads TGTGCCAGCAGGTCTTTTACCCTGAACACTGAAGCTTTCTTT.

The chain's CDR3 is CASSQDGGGGETQYF. CDR3 coding DNA: TGCGCCAGCAGCCAAGATGGGGGGGGAGGAGAGACCCAGTACTTC. The chain uses TRBV4-1 and TRBJ2-5; 7 bases map to TRBD2. V trimming: 0 bases; J trimming: 4 bases; junction bases outside the gene matches: 5. The CDR3 is 15 amino acids. From germline, CDR1 is MGHRA and CDR2 YSYEKL.